Below are 4 T cell receptor beta chains sequenced from a single sample in a study of blood T cell repertoires in COVID-19 (dated by TCRdb to 2019 to 2021). Libraries were prepared through the immunoSEQ multiplex PCR assay. The table was pulled from immuneACCESS by TCRdb, which kept in-frame rearrangements only. Such tables lose some clones; where checked, under half of the loss comes from unresolved V genes, and the rest has no known cause. This sample is represented by approximately 250,000 clones; approximately 80% of them were singletons. The ten most abundant clones make up about 1.5% of the sample. Material for sequencing was peripheral blood. The origin of the receptors is a middle-aged woman who had recovered from COVID-19.

The chain recombines TRBV24-1 with TRBJ2-2; D is unresolved. CDR1 KGHDR and CDR2 SFDVKD come from the germline V gene. The V end was cut by 5 bases, the J end by 2 bases, with 5 bases between. This CDR3 contains 13 residues. In DNA form, the CDR3 reads TGTGCCACCAGTGGAGCTAACACCGGGGAGCTGTTTTTT. This encodes CATSGANTGELFF.

This rearrangement joins TRBV18 to TRBJ2-2; D gene uncertain. Germline assignment: CDR1 KGHSH and CDR2 LQKENI. The CDR3 runs 15 residues. Trimming cost V 3 bases and J 0 bases, with 8 bases left between them. The CDR3 DNA is TGTGCCAGCTCACCGGCAGTGACGAACACCGGGGAGCTGTTTTTT. Translation: CASSPAVTNTGELFF.

V usage is TRBV10-3 and J usage is TRBJ2-2; 8 bases are a match to TRBD2. Germline V lookup: CDR1 ENHRY, CDR2 SYGVKD. Trimming at V came to 6 bases and at J to 6 bases, leaving 12 bases not matched to a gene. This CDR3 is built from 16 residues. The CDR3 here is CAIRTPAGEGAGELFF. As DNA, the CDR3 is TGTGCCATCAGGACCCCAGCGGGAGAAGGCGCCGGGGAGCTGTTTTTT.

The gene calls are TRBV3-1 (or the pseudogene TRBV3-2) and TRBJ1-3, with D uncertain. Germline V gives CDR1 LGHDT, CDR2 YNNKEL (reference sequence). This CDR3 has 15 residues. Trimming left V 0 bases short and J 0 bases short, with 6 bases between. The CDR3 bases are TGTGCCAGCAGCCAAGATTATAGCTCTGGAAACACCATATATTTT. Translation gives CASSQDYSSGNTIYF.